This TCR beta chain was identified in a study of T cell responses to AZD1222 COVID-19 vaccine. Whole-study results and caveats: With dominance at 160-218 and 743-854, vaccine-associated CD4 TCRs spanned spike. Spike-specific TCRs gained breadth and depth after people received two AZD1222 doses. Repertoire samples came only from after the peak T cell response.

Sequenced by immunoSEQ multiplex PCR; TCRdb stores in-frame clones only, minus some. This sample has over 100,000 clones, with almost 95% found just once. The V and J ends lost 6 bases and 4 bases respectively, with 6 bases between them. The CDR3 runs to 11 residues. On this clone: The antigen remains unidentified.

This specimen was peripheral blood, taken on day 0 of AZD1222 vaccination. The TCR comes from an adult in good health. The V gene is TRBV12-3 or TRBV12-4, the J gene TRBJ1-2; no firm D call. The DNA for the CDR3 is TGTGCCAGCAGCTACAGCTATGGCTACACCTTC. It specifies CASSYSYGYTF.